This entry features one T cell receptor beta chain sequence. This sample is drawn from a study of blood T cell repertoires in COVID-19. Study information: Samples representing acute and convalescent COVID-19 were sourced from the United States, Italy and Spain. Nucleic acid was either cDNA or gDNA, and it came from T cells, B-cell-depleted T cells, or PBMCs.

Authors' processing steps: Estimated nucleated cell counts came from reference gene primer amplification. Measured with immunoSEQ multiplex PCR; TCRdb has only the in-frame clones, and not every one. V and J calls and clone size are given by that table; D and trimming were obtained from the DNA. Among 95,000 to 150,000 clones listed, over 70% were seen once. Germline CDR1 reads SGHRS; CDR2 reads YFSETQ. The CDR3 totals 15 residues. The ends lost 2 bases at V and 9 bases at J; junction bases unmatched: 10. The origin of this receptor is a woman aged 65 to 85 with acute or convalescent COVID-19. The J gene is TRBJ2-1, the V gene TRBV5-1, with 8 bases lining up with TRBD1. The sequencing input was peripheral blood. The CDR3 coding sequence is TGCGCCAGCAGCTTCCCGGACAGGGATTTTGGTGAGCAGTTCTTC. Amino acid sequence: CASSFPDRDFGEQFF. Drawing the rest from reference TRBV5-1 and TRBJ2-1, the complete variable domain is KAGVTQTPRYLIKTRGQQVTLSCSPISGHRSVSWYQQTPGQGLQFLFEYFSETQRNKGNFPGRFSGRQFSNSRSEMNVSTLELGDSALYLCASSFPDRDFGEQFFGPGTRLTVL.